Below are 27 T cell receptor beta chains sequenced from a single sample in a study of cytomegalovirus exposure and HLA in healthy donors. PCR was performed using 60 Vbeta and 13 Jbeta primers. The data were produced by immunoSEQ multiplex PCR, yet TCRdb's version contains in-frame clones alone and is incomplete. This repertoire shows about 150,000 clones, 80% found once; its top ten account for 5.6%. Sequencing was carried out using PBMCs. These receptors all stem from a woman in her forties in good health and CMV-seropositive.

The chain uses TRBV7-6 and TRBJ2-7; D is unresolved. This CDR3 has 15 amino acids. V dropped 1 base and J dropped 2 bases, with 12 bases sitting between them. The germline V gene encodes CDR1 SGHVS and CDR2 FNYEAQ. The CDR3 spells CASSLEETVTYEQYF. For the CDR3, the DNA is TGTGCCAGCAGCTTAGAGGAGACTGTAACCTACGAGCAGTACTTC.

This clone appeared a single time. The chain has TRBV19 and TRBJ1-2, with 12 positions matching TRBD1. The CDR3 covers 17 residues. Looked up from germline, CDR1 is LNHDA and CDR2 is SQIVND (reference sequence). Trimming at V came to 5 bases and at J to 0 bases, leaving 7 bases not matched to a gene. CDR3: CASSPGTGGASNYGYTF. Here the CDR3 DNA reads TGTGCCAGTAGTCCGGGGACAGGGGGCGCTTCTAACTATGGCTACACCTTC.

The CDR3 protein is CAWTQGAYEQYF. The CDR3 DNA reads as TGTGCCTGGACCCAGGGGGCTTACGAGCAGTACTTC. The V and J genes are TRBV30 and TRBJ2-7, with 8 bases fitting TRBD1. The CDR3 runs to 12 residues. Germline CDR1 and CDR2: GTSNPN and SVGIG (reference sequence). V trimming: 4 bases; J trimming: 4 bases; junction bases outside the gene matches: 3.

The chain carries TRBV5-6 and TRBJ1-1; D call uncertain. With 2 bases removed from V and 0 bases from J, the gap between germline ends came to 14 bases. Looked up from germline, CDR1 is SGHDT and CDR2 is YYEEEE. This CDR3 spans 16 amino acids. DNA of the CDR3: TGTGCCAGCAGCTTCAGAGGGCAGGTCATGAACACTGAAGCTTTCTTT. Amino acid sequence: CASSFRGQVMNTEAFF.

The rearrangement uses TRBV7-9 and TRBJ1-1, with 7 bases aligning to TRBD1. Germline V lookup: CDR1 SEHNR, CDR2 FQNEAQ (reference sequence). Trimming took 5 bases from V and 2 from J; bases not matched to a gene: 14. This CDR3 region has 17 residues. CDR3 bases: TGTGCCAGCAGCCCAACAAAAGGGGGACAGCCTAACACTGAAGCTTTCTTT. It specifies CASSPTKGGQPNTEAFF.

V gene TRBV2 combines with J gene TRBJ1-5; no firm D call. Germline V CDR1 and CDR2: SNHLY, FYNNEI. The V end was cut by 6 bases, the J end by 4 bases, with 10 bases between. CDR3 length: 13 amino acids. CDR3: CASRARENQPQHF. For the CDR3, the DNA is TGTGCCAGCAGGGCCCGGGAAAATCAGCCCCAGCATTTT. Supplemented by reference TRBV2 and TRBJ1-5, the full variable domain reads EPEVTQTPSHQVTQMGQEVILRCVPISNHLYFYWYRQILGQKVEFLVSFYNNEISEKSEIFDDQFSVERPDGSNFTLKIRSTKLEDSAMYFCASRARENQPQHFGDGTRLSIL.

This chain links TRBV27 with TRBJ1-1, with D maybe TRBD1 (6 bases). This CDR3 comprises 15 residues. The germline V and J ends were trimmed by 2 bases and 4 bases, with 14 bases remaining between them. Germline V gene sequence: CDR1 MNHEY, CDR2 SMNVEV (reference sequence). The CDR3 DNA reads TGTGCCAGCAGTTTAGGGGGCAAAGGGAGCACTGAAGCTTTCTTT. Protein sequence: CASSLGGKGSTEAFF.

The count of this clone is one. The rearrangement uses TRBV11-3 and TRBJ2-7; 16 bases match TRBD2. Germline CDR1 SGHNT, CDR2 YENEEA. The CDR3 spans 15 residues. The V segment lost 5 bases and the J segment 6 bases; nucleotides outside the gene matches: 4. CDR3 sequence (DNA): TGTGCCAGCAGCCCGGGACTAGCGGGAGGGCGCGAGCAGTACTTC. Translated, it gives CASSPGLAGGREQYF.

This chain links TRBV30 with TRBJ1-3; D is perhaps TRBD1 (5 bases). Germline CDR1 reads GTSNPN; CDR2 reads SVGIG (reference sequence). Trimming cost V 7 bases and J 0 bases, with 10 bases left between them. This CDR3 region has 13 residues. CDR3 sequence reads: CASRDSSGNTIYF. The CDR3 DNA reads as TGTGCCTCCAGAGACAGCTCTGGAAACACCATATATTTT.

The chain recombines TRBV2 with TRBJ2-5, with TRBD2 identical over 7 bases. CDR3 length equals 16 residues. J gave up 9 bases and V 6 bases, and 19 bases lay outside the gene matches. Germline-derived CDR1 and CDR2 are SNHLY and FYNNEI. In DNA, the CDR3 is TGTGCCAGCAGCTTCGGGGCGGGAGCTTCTCAAGCGGCCCAGTACTTC. The encoded protein is CASSFGAGASQAAQYF.

This clone appeared a few times. The chain has TRBV2 and TRBJ2-1; 7 bases are shared with TRBD1. J was trimmed by 4 bases and V by 9 bases; bases with no gene match: 9. CDR1 is SNHLY and CDR2 is FYNNEI in the germline V gene. The CDR3 covers 14 residues. The CDR3 reads CASTPGQPYNEQFF. The DNA for the CDR3 is TGTGCCAGTACCCCGGGACAGCCGTACAATGAGCAGTTCTTC.

The chain employs TRBV6-5 and TRBJ1-1; possible D gene TRBD1, 5 bases. The CDR3 loop spans 15 amino acids. The germline V gene encodes CDR1 MNHEY and CDR2 SVGAGI. Trimming stripped 5 bases from V and 0 bases from J, with 13 bases between. As DNA, the CDR3 is TGTGCCAGCAGTCGGGGGGTTGCTCTGAACACTGAAGCTTTCTTT. It encodes CASSRGVALNTEAFF.

The chain employs TRBV18 and TRBJ2-5, with TRBD2 matching over 14 bases. Germline CDR1 KGHSH, CDR2 LQKENI. This CDR3 region has 17 residues. V trimming: 6 bases; J trimming: 5 bases; junction bases outside the gene matches: 11. The CDR3 is CASSPKGLAGVGETQYF. The DNA for the CDR3 is TGTGCCAGCTCTCCCAAGGGACTAGCGGGAGTTGGTGAGACCCAGTACTTC. Full variable domain (missing parts from reference TRBV18 and TRBJ2-5): NAGVMQNPRHLVRRRGQEARLRCSPMKGHSHVYWYRQLPEEGLKFMVYLQKENIIDESGMPKERFSAEFPKEGPSILRIQQVVRGDSAAYFCASSPKGLAGVGETQYFGPGTRLLVL.

The chain couples TRBV7-9 to TRBJ1-1; D not resolved. CDR3 length: 13 residues. V gave up 5 bases and J gave up 1 base, with 8 bases separating them. Germline CDR1 reads SEHNR; CDR2 reads FQNEAQ (reference sequence). The CDR3 spells CASSEAGNTEAFF. As DNA, the CDR3 is TGTGCCAGCAGCGAAGCCGGGAACACTGAAGCTTTCTTT.

Only a few counts were recorded for this clone. The rearrangement links TRBV11-3 to TRBJ2-7, with 12 bases matching TRBD2. V shed 5 bases and J 4 bases; nucleotides not matched to a gene: 6. Germline V gene sequence: CDR1 SGHNT, CDR2 YENEEA. The CDR3 runs 15 residues. This chain's CDR3 is CASSLRTSGTYEQYF. The CDR3 DNA follows: TGTGCCAGCAGCCTCCGGACTAGCGGGACATACGAGCAGTACTTC.

This clone has just one count. The gene calls are TRBV9 and TRBJ2-1; 11 positions match TRBD1. Germline CDR1 SGDLS, CDR2 YYNGEE. There are 16 residues in the CDR3. V lost 4 bases to trimming and J lost 10 bases; unmatched junction nucleotides: 13. CDR3 sequence reads: CASSSVSGTGGLEQFF. For the CDR3, the DNA is TGTGCCAGCAGCTCAGTAAGCGGGACAGGGGGATTGGAGCAGTTCTTC.

The V gene is TRBV5-6, the J gene TRBJ1-1; 7 bases fit TRBD1. The CDR3 totals 15 residues. Per germline, CDR1 SGHDT and CDR2 YYEEEE. J was trimmed by 2 bases and V by 4 bases; bases with no gene match: 8. The CDR3 here is CASSPWDRDNTEAFF. As DNA, the CDR3 is TGTGCCAGCAGCCCCTGGGACAGAGATAACACTGAAGCTTTCTTT.

This chain joins TRBV5-1 and TRBJ1-2, with 7 bases that match TRBD1. Germline V lookup: CDR1 SGHRS, CDR2 YFSETQ. J was trimmed by 4 bases and V by 3 bases; bases with no gene match: 9. The CDR3 length is 15 residues. DNA of the CDR3: TGCGCCAGCAGCTCAGGTCTAGGGGGCGTCTATGGCTACACCTTC. Translation gives CASSSGLGGVYGYTF.

This chain connects TRBV2 to TRBJ2-3, with 10 bases fitting TRBD2. Trimming removed 3 bases from V and 5 bases from J; junction bases left unmatched: 8. The CDR3 length is 16 residues. CDR1 SNHLY and CDR2 FYNNEI come from the germline V gene. The CDR3 here is CASSDRERGGGDTQYF. In DNA form, the CDR3 reads TGTGCCAGCAGTGATCGGGAGCGGGGGGGAGGAGATACGCAGTATTTT.

The rearrangement joins TRBV5-1 to TRBJ2-3; 8 bases agree with TRBD2. CDR1 is SGHRS, CDR2 YFSETQ, per germline. Trimming removed 2 bases from V and 0 bases from J; junction bases left unmatched: 2. CDR3 length: 15 residues. The CDR3 region is CASSFSSGSTDTQYF. In DNA form, the CDR3 reads TGCGCCAGCAGCTTTTCTAGCGGGAGCACAGATACGCAGTATTTT. Drawing the rest from reference TRBV5-1 and TRBJ2-3, the complete variable domain is KAGVTQTPRYLIKTRGQQVTLSCSPISGHRSVSWYQQTPGQGLQFLFEYFSETQRNKGNFPGRFSGRQFSNSRSEMNVSTLELGDSALYLCASSFSSGSTDTQYFGPGTRLTVL.

J is TRBJ1-5 and V is TRBV5-1; D unclear. The V gene lost 4 bases and the J gene lost 1 base, with 6 bases spanning the gap. The CDR3 contains 13 residues. Germline V gene data show CDR1 as SGHRS and CDR2 as YFSETQ. CDR3 sequence: CASSRGSNQPQHF. The CDR3, as DNA: TGCGCCAGCAGCCGCGGGAGCAATCAGCCCCAGCATTTT.

Remarks on this clone: The junction departs from germline at one end; a sequencing error may be responsible. The rearrangement joins TRBV28 to TRBJ2-3; a possible D gene is TRBD1 (5 bases). This CDR3 is 12 amino acids long. CDR1 and CDR2 (germline): MDHEN, SYDVKM. The DNA of the CDR3 is TGCGGACATTCCTCTAGCACAGATACGCAGTATTTT. It codes for CGHSSSTDTQYF.

The rearrangement joins TRBV5-1 to TRBJ2-5; D is perhaps TRBD2 (6 bases). CDR3 size: 16 residues. V dropped 1 base and J dropped 1 base, with 14 bases sitting between them. Germline assignment: CDR1 SGHRS and CDR2 YFSETQ. The CDR3 reads CASSLLRERPQETQYF. CDR3 in DNA: TGCGCCAGCAGCTTGTTACGGGAGAGGCCCCAAGAGACCCAGTACTTC.

The V gene is TRBV5-4, the J gene TRBJ2-3; D unclear. V was trimmed by 5 bases and J by 1 base, leaving 8 bases between them. The CDR3 totals 13 residues. Germline V gene sequence: CDR1 SGHNT, CDR2 YYREEE (reference sequence). Written as DNA, the CDR3 is TGTGCCAGCAGTACCGCGGGCACAGATACGCAGTATTTT. Its protein product is CASSTAGTDTQYF.

Written as DNA, the CDR3 is TGTGCCTGCCGGAGGGAGAACACTGAAGCTTTCTTT. It is translated as CACRRENTEAFF. The rearrangement joins TRBV30 to TRBJ1-1; no clear D. Germline assignment: CDR1 GTSNPN and CDR2 SVGIG (reference sequence). Trimming pared 6 bases from V and 1 base from J, leaving 9 bases between. This CDR3 contains 12 residues.

The rearrangement joins TRBV2 to TRBJ2-7; D not resolved. The germline CDR1 and CDR2 sequences are SNHLY and FYNNEI. Trimming removed 3 bases at V and 1 base at J, with 4 bases between. This CDR3 is 12 amino acids long. The CDR3 region is CASSDESYEQYF. CDR3 in DNA: TGTGCCAGCAGTGATGAGTCCTACGAGCAGTACTTC. Complete variable domain (other parts from reference TRBV2 and TRBJ2-7): EPEVTQTPSHQVTQMGQEVILRCVPISNHLYFYWYRQILGQKVEFLVSFYNNEISEKSEIFDDQFSVERPDGSNFTLKIRSTKLEDSAMYFCASSDESYEQYFGPGTRLTVT.

The chain employs TRBV7-9 and TRBJ2-5; 7 bases fit TRBD1. The germline V gene encodes CDR1 SEHNR and CDR2 FQNEAQ (reference sequence). Unmatched junction bases numbered 1, after V lost 4 bases and J lost 2 bases. The CDR3 is 13 amino acids. CDR3 in DNA: TGTGCCAGCAGCTGGGACAGACAAGAGACCCAGTACTTC. Translated: CASSWDRQETQYF.